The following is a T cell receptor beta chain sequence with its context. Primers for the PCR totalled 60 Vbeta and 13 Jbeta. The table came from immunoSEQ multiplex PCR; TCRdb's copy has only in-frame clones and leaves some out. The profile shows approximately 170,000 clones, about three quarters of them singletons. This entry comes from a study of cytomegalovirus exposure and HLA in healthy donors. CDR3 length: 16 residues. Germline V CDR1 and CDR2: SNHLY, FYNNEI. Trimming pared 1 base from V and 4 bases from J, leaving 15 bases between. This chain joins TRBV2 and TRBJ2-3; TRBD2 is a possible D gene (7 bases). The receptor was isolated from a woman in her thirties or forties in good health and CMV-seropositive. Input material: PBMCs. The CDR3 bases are TGTGCCAGCAGTGAAGTGGGAGGGGGGGCCGCAGATACGCAGTATTTT. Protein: CASSEVGGGAADTQYF.